The 4 T cell receptor beta chains listed next were all sequenced from one sample in a study of control samples from healthy donors and cancer patients. Assay: immunoSEQ multiplex PCR; the TCRdb copy retains only in-frame clones and omits some. The sample includes fewer than 120,000 clones, approximately 87% of them seen just once. The sample comprised PBMCs. The receptors come from a woman in her sixties or seventies with lung cancer.

This chain connects TRBV2 to TRBJ2-5; 12 bases match TRBD2. This CDR3 region has 16 residues. J lost 5 bases, V lost 6 bases, and 10 bases had no gene match. The germline CDR1 and CDR2 sequences are SNHLY and FYNNEI. As DNA, the CDR3 is TGTGCCAGCAGCCCAGCTAGCGGGGGGGCTGGGGAGACCCAGTACTTC. This codes for CASSPASGGAGETQYF.

In its sample, this clone was seen a few times. This chain joins TRBV4-1 and TRBJ1-5; the D gene is possibly TRBD1 (6 bases). V shed 2 bases and J shed 4 bases, with 15 bases lying between them. CDR3 length equals 16 residues. Germline CDR1 MGHRA, CDR2 YSYEKL. DNA of the CDR3: TGCGCCAGCAGCCAAACTCTGGTTAGGGGGAATCAGCCCCAGCATTTT. Its translation is CASSQTLVRGNQPQHF.

The chain links TRBV3-1 (or the pseudogene TRBV3-2) to TRBJ2-2, with 10 bases lining up with TRBD1. The CDR3 is 15 residues long. After removal of 1 base from V and 4 bases from J, the junction contained 0 bases not matched to a gene. Germline lookup yields CDR1 LGHDT and CDR2 YNNKEL (reference sequence). The CDR3 spells CASSQGTGGTGELFF. CDR3 coding DNA: TGTGCCAGCAGCCAAGGGACAGGGGGCACCGGGGAGCTGTTTTTT.

The chain employs TRBV5-8 and TRBJ2-7; maybe TRBD1 (5 bases). CDR1 and CDR2 from the germline V gene are SGHTS and YDEGEE. This CDR3 comprises 15 residues. V shed 2 bases and J shed 7 bases, with 19 bases lying between them. The CDR3 region is CASSFWAGNMGEQYF. The CDR3 nucleotides are TGTGCCAGCAGCTTCTGGGCAGGGAATATGGGGGAGCAGTACTTC.